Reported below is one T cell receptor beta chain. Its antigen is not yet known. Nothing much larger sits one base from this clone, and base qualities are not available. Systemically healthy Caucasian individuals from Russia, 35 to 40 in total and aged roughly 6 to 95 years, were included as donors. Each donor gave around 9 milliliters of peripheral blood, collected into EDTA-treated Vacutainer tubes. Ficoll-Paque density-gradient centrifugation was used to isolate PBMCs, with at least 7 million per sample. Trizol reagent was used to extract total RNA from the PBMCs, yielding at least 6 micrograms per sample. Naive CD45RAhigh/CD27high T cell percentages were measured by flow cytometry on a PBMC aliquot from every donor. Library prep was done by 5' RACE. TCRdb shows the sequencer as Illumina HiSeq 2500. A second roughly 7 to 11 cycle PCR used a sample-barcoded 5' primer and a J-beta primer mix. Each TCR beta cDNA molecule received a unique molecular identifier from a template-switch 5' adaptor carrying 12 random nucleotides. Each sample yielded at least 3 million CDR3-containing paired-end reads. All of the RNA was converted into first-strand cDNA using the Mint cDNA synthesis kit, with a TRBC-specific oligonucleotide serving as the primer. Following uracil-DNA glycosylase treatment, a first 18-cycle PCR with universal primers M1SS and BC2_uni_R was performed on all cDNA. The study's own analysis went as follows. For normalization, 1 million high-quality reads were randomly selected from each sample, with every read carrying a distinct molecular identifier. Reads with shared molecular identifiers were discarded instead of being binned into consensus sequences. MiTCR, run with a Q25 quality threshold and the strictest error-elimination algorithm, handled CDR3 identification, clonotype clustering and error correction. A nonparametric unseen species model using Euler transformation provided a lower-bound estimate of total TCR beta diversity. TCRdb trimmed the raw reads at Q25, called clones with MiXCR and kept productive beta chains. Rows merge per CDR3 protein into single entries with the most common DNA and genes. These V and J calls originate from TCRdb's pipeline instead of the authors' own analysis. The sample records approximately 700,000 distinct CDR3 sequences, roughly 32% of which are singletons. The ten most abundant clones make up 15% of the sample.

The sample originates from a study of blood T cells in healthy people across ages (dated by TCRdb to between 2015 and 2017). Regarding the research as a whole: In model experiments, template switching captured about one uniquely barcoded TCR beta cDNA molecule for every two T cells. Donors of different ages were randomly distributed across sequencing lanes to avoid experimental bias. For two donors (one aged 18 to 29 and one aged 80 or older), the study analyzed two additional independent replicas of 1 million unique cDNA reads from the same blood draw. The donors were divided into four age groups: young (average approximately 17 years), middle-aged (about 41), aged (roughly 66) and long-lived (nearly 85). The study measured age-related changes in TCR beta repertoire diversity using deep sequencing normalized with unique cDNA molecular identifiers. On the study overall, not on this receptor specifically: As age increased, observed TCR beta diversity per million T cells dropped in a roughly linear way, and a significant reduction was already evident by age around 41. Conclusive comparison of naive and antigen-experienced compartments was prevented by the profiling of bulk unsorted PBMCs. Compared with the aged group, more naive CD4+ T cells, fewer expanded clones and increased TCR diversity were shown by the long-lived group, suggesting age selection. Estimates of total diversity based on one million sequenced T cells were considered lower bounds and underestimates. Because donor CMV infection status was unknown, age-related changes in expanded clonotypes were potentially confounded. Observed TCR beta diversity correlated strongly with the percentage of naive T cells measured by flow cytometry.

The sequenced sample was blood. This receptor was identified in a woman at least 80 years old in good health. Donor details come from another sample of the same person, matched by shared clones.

The CDR3 in this case is CASSWGQARPLHF. The DNA sequence reads TGTGCCAGCAGCTGGGGACAGGCTAGACCCCTCCACTTT. The receptor chain draws on TRBV7-3 and TRBJ1-6, with 8 central nucleotides matching TRBD1. Germline trimming amounts to 4 bases on V and 12 bases on J, with 5 as the count of junction bases outside the gene matches. Reading from cysteine to phenylalanine, the CDR3 counts 13 amino acids. Of all the DNA, just the CDR3 is kept, 39 bases in frame from base 1. CDR1 SGHTA and CDR2 FQGTGA were looked up in the germline V gene.